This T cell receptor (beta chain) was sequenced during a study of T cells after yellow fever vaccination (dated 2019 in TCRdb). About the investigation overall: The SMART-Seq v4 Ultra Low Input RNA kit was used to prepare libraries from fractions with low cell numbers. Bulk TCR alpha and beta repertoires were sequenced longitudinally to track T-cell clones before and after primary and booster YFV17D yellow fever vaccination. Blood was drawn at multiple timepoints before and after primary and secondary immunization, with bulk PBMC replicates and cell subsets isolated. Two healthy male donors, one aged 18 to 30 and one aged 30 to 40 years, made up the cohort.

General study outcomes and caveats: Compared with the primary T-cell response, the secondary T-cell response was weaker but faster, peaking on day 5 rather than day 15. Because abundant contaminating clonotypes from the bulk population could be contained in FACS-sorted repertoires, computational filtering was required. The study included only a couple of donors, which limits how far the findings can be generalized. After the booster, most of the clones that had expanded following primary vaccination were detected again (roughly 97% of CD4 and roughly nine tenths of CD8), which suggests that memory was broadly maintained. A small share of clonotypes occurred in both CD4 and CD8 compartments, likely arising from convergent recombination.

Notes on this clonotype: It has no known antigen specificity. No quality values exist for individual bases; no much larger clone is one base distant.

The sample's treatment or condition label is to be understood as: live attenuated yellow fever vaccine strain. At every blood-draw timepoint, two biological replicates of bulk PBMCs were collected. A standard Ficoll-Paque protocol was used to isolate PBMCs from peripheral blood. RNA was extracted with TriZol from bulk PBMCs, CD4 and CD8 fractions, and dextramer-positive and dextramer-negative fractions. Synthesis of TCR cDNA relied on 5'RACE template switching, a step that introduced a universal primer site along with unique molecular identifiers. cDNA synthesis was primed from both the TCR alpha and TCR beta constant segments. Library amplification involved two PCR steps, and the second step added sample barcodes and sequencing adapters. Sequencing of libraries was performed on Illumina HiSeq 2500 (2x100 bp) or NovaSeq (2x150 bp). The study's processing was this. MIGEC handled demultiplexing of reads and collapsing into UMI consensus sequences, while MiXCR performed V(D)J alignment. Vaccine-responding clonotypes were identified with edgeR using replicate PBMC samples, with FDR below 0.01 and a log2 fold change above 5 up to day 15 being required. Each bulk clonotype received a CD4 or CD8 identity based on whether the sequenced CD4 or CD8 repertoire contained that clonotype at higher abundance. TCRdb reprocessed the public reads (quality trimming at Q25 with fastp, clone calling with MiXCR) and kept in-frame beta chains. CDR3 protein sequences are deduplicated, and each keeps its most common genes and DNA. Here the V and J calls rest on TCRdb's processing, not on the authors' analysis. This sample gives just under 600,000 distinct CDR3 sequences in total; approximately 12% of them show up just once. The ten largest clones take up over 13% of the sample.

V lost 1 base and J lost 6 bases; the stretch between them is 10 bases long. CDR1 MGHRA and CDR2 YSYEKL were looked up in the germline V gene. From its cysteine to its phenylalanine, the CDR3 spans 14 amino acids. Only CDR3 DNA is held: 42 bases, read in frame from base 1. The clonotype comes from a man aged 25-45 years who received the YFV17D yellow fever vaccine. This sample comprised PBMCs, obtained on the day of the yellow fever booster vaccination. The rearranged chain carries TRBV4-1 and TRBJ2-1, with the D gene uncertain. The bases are TGCGCCAGCAGCCAAGGAGGTGTCCCCAATGAGCAGTTCTTC. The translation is CASSQGGVPNEQFF.